Following are 18 T cell receptor beta chains from one sample sequenced in a study of blood T cells in healthy people across ages (dated by TCRdb to the mid-2010s). Libraries were prepared through 5' RACE. The sequencer listed for this sample is Illumina HiSeq 2500. The second PCR ran for roughly 6 to 11 cycles and used a J-beta primer mix along with a sample-barcoded 5' primer. TCRdb itself trimmed the public reads at Q25 with fastp, ran MiXCR and retained productive beta chains. Rows with one shared CDR3 protein collapse into an entry with the most common genes and DNA. The sample includes more than 750,000 distinct CDR3 sequences, with 25% to 30% observed a single time. The top ten constitute roughly 10% of the sample. These data are also associated with another study on T cells of mothers and their children.

The sample consisted of blood. All receptors derive from a woman in her thirties or forties in good health.

This chain links TRBV10-3 with TRBJ1-1, with TRBD1 matching 7 bases. V trimming: 5 bases; J trimming: 1 base; junction bases outside the gene matches: 4. The CDR3 loop spans 14 amino acids. The germline CDR1 and CDR2 sequences are ENHRY and SYGVKD. CDR3 loop: CAISPGTENTEAFF. CDR3 bases: TGTGCCATCAGTCCCGGGACAGAGAACACTGAAGCTTTCTTT.

This clonotype occurred a few times. The chain recombines TRBV20-1 with TRBJ1-5; D call uncertain. The V end was cut by 6 bases, the J end by 0 bases, with 12 bases between. The CDR3 runs 14 residues. CDR1 DFQATT and CDR2 SNEGSKA come from the germline V gene (reference sequence). In nucleotides, the CDR3 is TGCAGTGCCACACCCCGAGATAGCAATCAGCCCCAGCATTTT. It is translated as CSATPRDSNQPQHF.

This clonotype occurred a few times. The CDR3 nucleotides are TGTGCCAGCAGTCCGCAGGGAAGAGCGGCAGATACGCAGTATTTT. It codes for CASSPQGRAADTQYF. This sequence joins TRBV7-9 and TRBJ2-3; D tentatively fits TRBD1 or TRBD2 (5 bases each). V shed 6 bases and J shed 4 bases, with 17 bases lying between them. The CDR3 length is 15 residues. Looked up from germline, CDR1 is SEHNR and CDR2 is FQNEAQ (reference sequence).

This clonotype was recorded a few times. J is TRBJ1-2 and V is TRBV3-1, with D perhaps matching TRBD1 (5 bases). The CDR3 has 14 residues. CDR1 is LGHDT and CDR2 is YNNKEL in the germline V gene (reference sequence). Trimming cost V 6 bases and J 4 bases, with 15 bases left between them. CDR3: CASSPTVGTYGYTF. CDR3 DNA sequence: TGTGCCAGCAGTCCTACAGTGGGGACCTATGGCTACACCTTC.

This clonotype turned up a few times. The chain uses TRBV19 and TRBJ2-2; perhaps TRBD1 as D (6 bases). V was trimmed by 7 bases and J by 4 bases, leaving 13 bases between them. In germline, CDR1 is LNHDA, CDR2 SQIVND (reference sequence). The CDR3 runs to 14 residues. The CDR3 DNA follows: TGTGCCAGTACTATCACAGGGTCCACCGGGGAGCTGTTTTTT. Residues: CASTITGSTGELFF.

About this clonotype: One end of the junction is discordant with germline, which a read error may explain. This rearrangement joins TRBV5-1 to TRBJ2-1; D is unclear. This CDR3 has 16 amino acids. Germline assignment: CDR1 SGHRS and CDR2 YFSETQ. This chain's CDR3 is CASSLVASSRANEQFF. The CDR3 region has the DNA TGTGCCAGCAGCTTGGTTGCCTCAAGCCGCGCGAATGAGCAGTTCTTC.

About this clonotype itself: Given a much more abundant clone one base away, this may be a read error. The gene calls are TRBV20-1 and TRBJ2-1; 8 bases agree with TRBD2. The J segment lost 1 base and the V segment lost 0 bases, leaving 2 bases of the junction unmatched. CDR3 length: 15 residues. The germline CDR1 and CDR2 sequences are DFQATT and SNEGSKA (reference sequence). This CDR3 is CSARDPGGSYNEQFF. Written as DNA, the CDR3 is TGCAGTGCTAGAGATCCGGGGGGGTCCTACAATGAGCAGTTCTTC.

This clonotype occurred a few times. This rearrangement joins TRBV28 to TRBJ1-1; no firm D call. CDR3 length equals 15 residues. Deletions cut 6 bases from V and 2 bases from J, with 16 bases between. Germline V gene sequence: CDR1 MDHEN, CDR2 SYDVKM. The CDR3 loop is CASSRSAGSNTEAFF. CDR3 DNA: TGTGCCAGCAGCCGATCCGCGGGCAGTAACACTGAAGCTTTCTTT.

This clonotype came up many times. The chain has TRBV6-2 or TRBV6-3 and TRBJ1-2; D is ambiguous. Trimming removed 6 bases at V and 3 bases at J, with 14 bases between. Germline CDR1 is MNHEY and CDR2 is SVGEGT. The CDR3 runs to 14 residues. The CDR3 bases are TGTGCCAGCAGACCTTATCAGAATCACTATGGCTACACCTTC. This sequence encodes CASRPYQNHYGYTF.

This clonotype was seen at least ten times. V usage is TRBV4-3 and J usage is TRBJ2-3; D unresolved. Looked up from germline, CDR1 is LGHNA and CDR2 is YSLEER. Deletions cut 1 base from V and 1 base from J, with 15 bases between. The CDR3 has 17 amino acids. CDR3: CASSQGPLTSGTDTQYF. CDR3 DNA sequence: TGCGCCAGCAGCCAAGGGCCCCTAACATCCGGCACAGATACGCAGTATTTT.

This clonotype was seen only a few times. This chain links TRBV12-3 or TRBV12-4 with TRBJ1-1, with 7 positions matching TRBD1. The CDR3 totals 14 residues. V lost 5 bases, J lost 1 base, and 4 bases stayed unmatched. CDR3 sequence (DNA): TGTGCCAGCAGTATAAGGACAGGGAACACTGAAGCTTTCTTT. Translated, it gives CASSIRTGNTEAFF.

This clonotype was observed at least ten times. The gene calls are TRBV6-5 and TRBJ2-5; D not certain. This CDR3 comprises 15 residues. The V end was cut by 6 bases, the J end by 5 bases, with 19 bases between. Per germline, CDR1 MNHEY and CDR2 SVGAGI. The CDR3 protein is CASSKTRAPLETQYF. CDR3 nucleotides: TGTGCCAGCAGCAAAACCCGAGCCCCATTGGAGACCCAGTACTTC.

This clonotype was recorded a few times. The CDR3 is CASSQAAYEQYF. DNA for the CDR3: TGTGCCAGCAGCCAAGCTGCCTACGAGCAGTACTTC. The V call is TRBV14, the J call TRBJ2-7; the D is unclear. Germline V lookup: CDR1 SGHDN, CDR2 FVKESK. The length of the CDR3 is 12 residues. Between the trimmed V and J ends, which lost 1 base and 2 bases, there was a span of 3 bases.

This clonotype occurred many times. V usage is TRBV6-2 or TRBV6-3 and J usage is TRBJ2-7; TRBD1 matches at 9 bases. Trimming removed 7 bases from V and 0 bases from J; junction bases left unmatched: 4. Germline-derived CDR1 and CDR2 are MNHEY and SVGEGT. The length of the CDR3 is 14 residues. CDR3 region: CASTGQGHSYEQYF. Here the CDR3 DNA reads TGTGCCAGCACCGGACAGGGGCACTCCTACGAGCAGTACTTC.

J is TRBJ1-3 and V is TRBV6-5; D unresolved. V dropped 2 bases and J dropped 0 bases, with 14 bases sitting between them. The CDR3 loop spans 17 amino acids. Germline V gives CDR1 MNHEY, CDR2 SVGAGI. The CDR3 reads CASSYAGVKSSGNTIYF. CDR3 nucleotide sequence: TGTGCCAGCAGTTACGCGGGAGTGAAGAGCTCTGGAAACACCATATATTTT.

This clonotype was detected only a few times. The gene calls are TRBV5-1 and TRBJ1-1; D possibly corresponds to TRBD1 (6 bases). Germline V gene data show CDR1 as SGHRS and CDR2 as YFSETQ. V was trimmed by 0 bases and J by 7 bases, leaving 13 bases between them. CDR3 size: 14 residues. The CDR3 DNA reads TGCGCCAGCAGCTTGGAGGGGGGTACTAATGAAGCTTTCTTT. This gives the protein CASSLEGGTNEAFF.

This clonotype has ten or more counts. The chain has TRBV20-1 and TRBJ2-7, with D unclear. Germline CDR1 reads DFQATT; CDR2 reads SNEGSKA (reference sequence). Trimming stripped 3 bases from V and 3 bases from J, with 0 bases between. The CDR3 runs 9 residues. CDR3 in amino acids: CSASYEQYF. As DNA, the CDR3 is TGCAGTGCTAGCTACGAGCAGTACTTC.

This clonotype was observed a handful of times. The V call is TRBV29-1, the J call TRBJ2-1; D is uncertain. The CDR3 runs 12 residues. Germline assignment: CDR1 SQVTM and CDR2 ANQGSEA. Trimming stripped 2 bases from V and 11 bases from J, with 13 bases between. The CDR3 sequence: CSVERQTQKQFF. Here the CDR3 DNA reads TGCAGCGTTGAACGTCAGACCCAAAAGCAGTTCTTC.